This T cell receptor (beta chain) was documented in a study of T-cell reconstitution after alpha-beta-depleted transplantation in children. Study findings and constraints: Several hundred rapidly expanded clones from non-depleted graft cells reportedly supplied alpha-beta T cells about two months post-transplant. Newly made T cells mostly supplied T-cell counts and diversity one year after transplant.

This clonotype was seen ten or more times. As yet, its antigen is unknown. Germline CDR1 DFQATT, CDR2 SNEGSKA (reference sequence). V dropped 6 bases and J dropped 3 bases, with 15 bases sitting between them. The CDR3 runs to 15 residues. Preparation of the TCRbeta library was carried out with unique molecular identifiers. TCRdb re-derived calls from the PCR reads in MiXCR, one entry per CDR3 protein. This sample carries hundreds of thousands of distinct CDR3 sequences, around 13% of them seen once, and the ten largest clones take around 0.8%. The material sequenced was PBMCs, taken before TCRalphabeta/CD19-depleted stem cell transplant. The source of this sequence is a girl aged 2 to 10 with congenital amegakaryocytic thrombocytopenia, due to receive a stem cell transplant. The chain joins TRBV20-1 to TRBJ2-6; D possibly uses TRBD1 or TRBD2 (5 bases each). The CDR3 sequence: CSAPLGVGGANVLTF. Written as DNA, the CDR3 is TGCAGTGCACCACTGGGGGTAGGTGGGGCCAACGTCCTGACTTTC.